Listed below are T cell receptor beta chains from one sample, sequenced in a study of T cell repertoires in cytomegalovirus infection. These receptors' antigens are unknown. TCRdb re-called the reads through MiXCR, storing one row per CDR3 protein. The data contain 650,000 to 900,000 distinct CDR3 sequences, around 29% of them singletons. Sequences were derived from cultured CD8+ T cells from PBMCs, sampled from culture after CMV antigen stimulation. The receptor source for this set is a human donor in good health (CMV status not recorded). Some clones in this sample may be carry-over from other donors' samples. Each CDR3 is given with its conserved first and last residue. D genes are given only for firm matches. Clone size is stated in some rows and not others, as once, few, many or a class when expanded.

. | TRBJ1-5 | . | TRBV6-6 | 14 | TGTGCCAGCAGCTCTAACCAAGGGAATCAGCCCCAGCATTTT | CASSSNQGNQPQHF
few | TRBJ2-2 | . | TRBV10-1 | 12 | TGCGCCAGCAGTGAGTCGAATTACAGGCTGTTTTTT | CASSESNYRLFF
. | TRBJ2-3 | . | TRBV12-3/TRBV12-4 | 14 | TGTGCCAGCAGTTTAATCAGGCGCACAGATACGCAGTATTTT | CASSLIRRTDTQYF
few | TRBJ1-2 | . | TRBV6-5 | 13 | TGTGCCAGCAGTTACACGGGATCTCTCGGCTACACCTTC | CASSYTGSLGYTF
. | TRBJ2-3 | . | TRBV9 | 13 | TGTGCCAGCAGTCACCAGAGCGCGGATACGCAGTATTTT | CASSHQSADTQYF
few | TRBJ1-5 | . | TRBV19 | 14 | TGTGCCAGTAGCGGGGCTCCGGGCGATCAGCCCCAGCATTTT | CASSGAPGDQPQHF
. | TRBJ2-1 | TRBD2 | TRBV6-5 | 16 | TGTGCCAGCAGCCTTAGGGCGGGGGGATCAGGCAATGAGCAGTTCTTC | CASSLRAGGSGNEQFF
once | TRBJ1-2 | TRBD1 | TRBV5-1 | 15 | TGCGCCAGCAGCGCGCGACAGGGGCAGTGGTATGGCTACACCTTC | CASSARQGQWYGYTF
. | TRBJ1-5 | TRBD1 | TRBV27 | 15 | TGTGCCAGCAGTTTAGCTCCAGGGGGCAGGCAGCCCCAGCATTTT | CASSLAPGGRQPQHF
many | TRBJ2-3 | . | TRBV7-9 | 15 | TGTGCCAGCAGCTTAGTGAGCGGGAGCACAGATACGCAGTATTTT | CASSLVSGSTDTQYF
. | TRBJ2-7 | TRBD2 | TRBV7-9 | 14 | TGTGCCAGCAGCTCTAGCGGGGGGAGTTACGAGCAGTACTTC | CASSSSGGSYEQYF
. | TRBJ1-3 | . | TRBV7-8 | 16 | TGTGCCAGCAGCTTAGCGTATCTGGTCTCTGGAAACACCATATATTTT | CASSLAYLVSGNTIYF
few | TRBJ2-5 | TRBD1 | TRBV12-3/TRBV12-4 | 15 | TGTGCCAGCAGTCCCGGCGACAGGGGCCAAGAGACCCAGTACTTC | CASSPGDRGQETQYF
. | TRBJ1-1 | . | TRBV4-1 | 12 | TGCGCCAGCAGCCATCCGGGACGAGAAGCTTTCTTT | CASSHPGREAFF
. | TRBJ1-2 | TRBD1 | TRBV19 | 16 | TGTGCCAGTAGTATAGATGGCAGGGGGATTGGAGCTGGCTACACCTTC | CASSIDGRGIGAGYTF
few | TRBJ1-2 | . | TRBV12-3/TRBV12-4 | 15 | TGTGCCAGCAGGACTACCGACGGTCTAAACTATGGCTACACCTTC | CASRTTDGLNYGYTF
. | TRBJ1-4 | TRBD1 | TRBV28 | 15 | TGTGCCAGCAGTTTCACGACAGGGGGCGGTGAAAAACTGTTTTTT | CASSFTTGGGEKLFF
many | TRBJ1-1 | . | TRBV7-9 | 15 | TGTGCCAGCAGCACAGCCGGTTACAGGAACACTGAAGCTTTCTTT | CASSTAGYRNTEAFF
. | TRBJ1-1 | TRBD1 | TRBV7-8 | 13 | TGTGCCACTTCAAGTGGGACAGTCACTGAAGCTTTCTTT | CATSSGTVTEAFF
few | TRBJ1-2 | . | TRBV6-4 | 15 | TGTGCCAGCAGTGAAGGAGGGGAAGCTAACTATGGCTACACCTTC | CASSEGGEANYGYTF
few | TRBJ1-6 | . | TRBV15 | 15 | TGTGCCACCAGCAGAGATCGCGGCTCCAATTCACCCCTCCACTTT | CATSRDRGSNSPLHF
many | TRBJ2-5 | TRBD1 | TRBV7-9 | 20 | TGTGCCAGCAGCGCTCCGGGACAGGGACGGGTAAGCGGTGTCGGAGAGACCCAGTACTTC | CASSAPGQGRVSGVGETQYF
. | TRBJ2-1 | . | TRBV6-2/TRBV6-3 | 16 | TGTGCCAGCAGTTACTCGAGGCAGGTCTACTACAATGAGCAGTTCTTC | CASSYSRQVYYNEQFF
. | TRBJ2-5 | . | TRBV6-6 | 14 | TGTGCCAGCAGTTACTATCGTTCGCGAGAGACCCAGTACTTC | CASSYYRSRETQYF
. | TRBJ2-4 | TRBD1 | TRBV12-3/TRBV12-4 | 12 | TGTGCCTCCCTGGGACAGGGGAACATTCAGTACTTC | CASLGQGNIQYF
few | TRBJ2-5 | TRBD1 | TRBV14 | 15 | TGTGCCAGCAGCCGCCCGGGACAGGGAGACGAGACCCAGTACTTC | CASSRPGQGDETQYF
. | TRBJ2-3 | . | TRBV6-2/TRBV6-3 | 15 | TGTGCCAGCAGTTACTTTGGGGTGTCGACAGATACGCAGTATTTT | CASSYFGVSTDTQYF
many | TRBJ2-5 | . | TRBV7-6 | 15 | TGTGCCAGCAGCTTAGTCATATCGGATAAGGAGACCCAGTACTTC | CASSLVISDKETQYF
many | TRBJ1-5 | TRBD1 | TRBV7-6 | 15 | TGTGCCAGCAGCTTTGGACAGGGGGCGAGTCAGCCCCAGCATTTT | CASSFGQGASQPQHF